A selection of T cell receptor beta chains follows, all from one sample in a study of immune evolution from preneoplasia to lung adenocarcinoma. Profiling relied on immunoSEQ multiplex PCR, and the TCRdb table lists in-frame clones only, not all of them. Among fewer than 50,000 clones listed, around 85% were seen once. Sample: FFPE invasive lung adenocarcinoma tissue. These receptors were collected from a person aged 60 to 70 with lung adenocarcinoma. CDR3s leave out the opening cysteine and the closing phenylalanine or tryptophan. Clone size is stated in some rows and not others, as once, few, many or a class when expanded.

few	13	TRBJ2-2	TRBV7-3	ASSLPGTGPGELF
-	11	TRBJ1-2	TRBV7-9	ASSHRTGEGYT
-	12	TRBJ2-5	TRBV19	ASSIDRGMGTQY
-	13	TRBJ2-5	TRBV19	ASQTGTSGGETQY
-	11	TRBJ1-5	TRBV5-1	ASSLSQGQPQH
-	11	TRBJ1-1	TRBV7-2	ASSLELNTEAF
-	12	TRBJ1-1	TRBV6-1	ASRRQEQDTEAF
-	11	TRBJ2-1	TRBV7-2	ASSSYRGLGQF
-	13	TRBJ2-1	TRBV5-1	ASSLSVSPYNEQF
-	9	TRBJ1-2	TRBV30	AWSVRYGYT
-	13	TRBJ2-1	TRBV7-3	ASRYPGRNHNEQF
-	12	TRBJ2-7	TRBV5-1	ASSSVGTGYEQY
once	13	TRBJ2-3	TRBV9	ASSATGKFTDTQY
-	13	TRBJ2-2	TRBV7-2	ASSPQSGNTGELF
-	12	TRBJ2-7	TRBV2	ASTLGQGAYEQY
once	13	TRBJ1-4	TRBV6-5	ASSRNRAQGEKLF
-	13	TRBJ1-5	TRBV5-6	ASSLRDNINQPQH
-	11	TRBJ2-7	TRBV6-5	ASRLAGRYEQY
once	10	TRBJ2-2	TRBV2	ASSIDTGELF
-	13	TRBJ2-4	TRBV5-1	ASSLVQGAKNIQY
-	13	TRBJ2-1	TRBV7-9	ASSFFKASYNEQF
once	14	TRBJ2-3	TRBV7-6	ASSPRPGLLTDTQY
-	11	TRBJ1-2	TRBV5-6	ASRPTGVYGYT
-	14	TRBJ2-3	TRBV7-2	ASSLNAGASTDTQY
once	11	TRBJ2-7	TRBV6-5	ASSKGDQVEQY
-	12	TRBJ2-1	TRBV9	ASSVVGSGHEQF